The 8 T cell receptor beta chains presented below share a single source sample, sequenced in a study of blood T cell repertoires in COVID-19. The table came from immunoSEQ multiplex PCR; TCRdb's copy has only in-frame clones and leaves some out. The sample yields about 300,000 clones, approximately 90% seen once. The sample consisted of peripheral blood. The receptors shown here come from a woman in her 30s with COVID-19, enrolled during active disease.

V usage is TRBV12-3 or TRBV12-4 and J usage is TRBJ2-1; possibly TRBD2 for D (5 bases). This CDR3 comprises 11 residues. Trimming shortened V by 3 bases and J by 15 bases, and 12 bases separated the two germline ends. The CDR3 loop reads CASSFGRSRFF. The CDR3, as DNA: TGTGCCAGCAGTTTTGGGAGATCCCGGTTCTTC.

The chain carries TRBV2 and TRBJ2-3; D is unresolved. V was pared by 4 bases and J by 4 bases, with 9 bases between. Germline V gene sequence: CDR1 SNHLY, CDR2 FYNNEI. The CDR3 has 13 amino acids. CDR3: CASSVSSSDTQYF. The CDR3 bases are TGTGCCAGCAGTGTCAGTAGCTCAGATACGCAGTATTTT. The full variable domain, rest sourced from reference TRBV2 and TRBJ2-3, is EPEVTQTPSHQVTQMGQEVILRCVPISNHLYFYWYRQILGQKVEFLVSFYNNEISEKSEIFDDQFSVERPDGSNFTLKIRSTKLEDSAMYFCASSVSSSDTQYFGPGTRLTVL.

J is TRBJ2-2 and V is TRBV7-2; TRBD2 agrees at 12 bases. From germline, CDR1 is SGHTA and CDR2 FQGNSA. There are 16 residues in the CDR3. The trim removed 2 bases at V and 6 bases at J, leaving 4 bases unmatched. The CDR3 DNA follows: TGTGCCAGCAGCTTAAATCCTAGCGGGAGGGCCGGGGAGCTGTTTTTT. It yields the protein CASSLNPSGRAGELFF. Complete variable domain (other parts from reference TRBV7-2 and TRBJ2-2): GAGVSQSPSNKVTEKGKDVELRCDPISGHTALYWYRQSLGQGLEFLIYFQGNSAPDKSGLPSDRFSAERTGGSVSTLTIQRTQQEDSAVYLCASSLNPSGRAGELFFGEGSRLTVL.

The genes are TRBV19 and TRBJ1-1; 9 bases fit TRBD1. This CDR3 has 17 residues. Germline trimming cut 3 bases from V and 0 bases from J; bases unmatched to any gene: 8. Germline V gene lookup returns CDR1 LNHDA and CDR2 SQIVND (reference sequence). The CDR3 is CASSMVADRGMNTEAFF. The CDR3 DNA is TGTGCCAGTAGTATGGTGGCGGACAGGGGCATGAACACTGAAGCTTTCTTT.

The rearrangement joins TRBV19 to TRBJ1-2, with 7 bases lining up with TRBD1. Germline loops: CDR1 LNHDA, CDR2 SQIVND (reference sequence). V trimming: 4 bases; J trimming: 4 bases; junction bases outside the gene matches: 3. The CDR3 length is 13 residues. CDR3 loop: CASSTGTVYGYTF. In DNA form, the CDR3 reads TGTGCCAGTAGTACCGGGACAGTCTATGGCTACACCTTC.

V usage is TRBV27 and J usage is TRBJ2-7, with TRBD2 matching 12 bases. The length of the CDR3 is 15 residues. With V trimmed by 6 bases and J by 0 bases, 3 bases remained unmatched. Per the germline V gene, CDR1 is MNHEY and CDR2 is SMNVEV (reference sequence). The CDR3, as DNA: TGTGCCAGCAGCCTGACTAGCGGGGGCTCCTACGAGCAGTACTTC. Residues: CASSLTSGGSYEQYF.

The rearrangement links TRBV18 to TRBJ1-2; D is possibly TRBD1 (5 bases). Trimming pared 0 bases from V and 7 bases from J, leaving 15 bases between. Per germline, CDR1 KGHSH and CDR2 LQKENI. The CDR3 length is 15 residues. CDR3 nucleotide sequence: TGTGCCAGCTCACCACCGTTTAAGGGGCTGGGTGGCTACACCTTC. Amino acid sequence: CASSPPFKGLGGYTF. Filled out from reference TRBV18 and TRBJ1-2, the complete variable domain reads NAGVMQNPRHLVRRRGQEARLRCSPMKGHSHVYWYRQLPEEGLKFMVYLQKENIIDESGMPKERFSAEFPKEGPSILRIQQVVRGDSAAYFCASSPPFKGLGGYTFGSGTRLTVV.

The J gene is TRBJ1-4, the V gene TRBV6-6; D perhaps matches TRBD1 (5 bases). In germline, CDR1 is MNHNY, CDR2 SVGAGI (reference sequence). CDR3 size: 16 residues. Trimming pared 2 bases from V and 1 base from J, leaving 11 bases between. As DNA, the CDR3 is TGTGCCAGCAGTTACACCAAAGGGGTAACTAATGAAAAACTGTTTTTT. Translating it yields CASSYTKGVTNEKLFF.